Included here is one T cell receptor (beta chain) sequence, with context. The record originates from a study of blood T cell repertoires in COVID-19. Germline V gene lookup returns CDR1 SNHLY and CDR2 FYNNEI. The CDR3 runs 12 residues. Between the trimmed V and J ends, which lost 3 bases and 5 bases, there was a span of 8 bases. Method: immunoSEQ multiplex PCR; TCRdb's copy keeps in-frame clones and lacks some. The sample includes some 110,000 clones, 84% of them seen just once. This receptor was taken from a woman aged 55 to 70 with acute or convalescent COVID-19. Specimen: peripheral blood. J is TRBJ2-7 and V is TRBV2; D call uncertain. CDR3 residues: CASSDRSHEQYF. Written as DNA, the CDR3 is TGTGCCAGCAGTGACCGGAGTCACGAGCAGTACTTC.